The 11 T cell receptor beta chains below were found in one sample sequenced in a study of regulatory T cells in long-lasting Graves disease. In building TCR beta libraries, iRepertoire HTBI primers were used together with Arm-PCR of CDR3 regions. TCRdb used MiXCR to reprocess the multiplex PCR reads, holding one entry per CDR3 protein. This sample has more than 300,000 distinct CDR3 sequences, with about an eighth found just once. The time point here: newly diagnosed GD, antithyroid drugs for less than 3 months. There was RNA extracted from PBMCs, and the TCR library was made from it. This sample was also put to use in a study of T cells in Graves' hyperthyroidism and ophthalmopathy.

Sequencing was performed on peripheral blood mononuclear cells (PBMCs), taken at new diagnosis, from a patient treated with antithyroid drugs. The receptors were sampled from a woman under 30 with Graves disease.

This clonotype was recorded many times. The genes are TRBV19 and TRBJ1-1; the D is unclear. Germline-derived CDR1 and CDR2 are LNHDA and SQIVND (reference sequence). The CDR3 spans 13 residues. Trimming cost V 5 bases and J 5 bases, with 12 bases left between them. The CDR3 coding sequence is TGTGCCAGTAGTTCTTCAGGTTCAACTGAAGCTTTCTTT. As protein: CASSSSGSTEAFF.

CDR3: CASSRWGGPHDEQFF. The CDR3 nucleotides read TGTGCCAGCAGTCGGTGGGGGGGGCCGCACGATGAGCAGTTCTTC. The chain recombines TRBV28 with TRBJ2-1, with D perhaps TRBD2 (7 bases). Per germline, CDR1 MDHEN and CDR2 SYDVKM. The CDR3 length is 15 residues. Between the trimmed V and J ends, which lost 5 bases and 8 bases, there was a span of 19 bases.

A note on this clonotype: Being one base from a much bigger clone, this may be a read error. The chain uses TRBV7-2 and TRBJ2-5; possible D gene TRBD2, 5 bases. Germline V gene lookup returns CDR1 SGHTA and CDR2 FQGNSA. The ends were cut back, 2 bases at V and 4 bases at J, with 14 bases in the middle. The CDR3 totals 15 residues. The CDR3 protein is CASSLSSGEGETQYF. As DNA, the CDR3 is TGTGCCAGCAGCTTATCAAGCGGTGAGGGAGAGACCCAGTACTTC.

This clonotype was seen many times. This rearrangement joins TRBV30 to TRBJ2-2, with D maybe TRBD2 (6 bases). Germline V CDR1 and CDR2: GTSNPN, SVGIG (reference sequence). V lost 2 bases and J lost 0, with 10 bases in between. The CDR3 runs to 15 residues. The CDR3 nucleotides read TGTGCCTGGAGTTGGGGGGACGCGAACACCGGGGAGCTGTTTTTT. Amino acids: CAWSWGDANTGELFF.

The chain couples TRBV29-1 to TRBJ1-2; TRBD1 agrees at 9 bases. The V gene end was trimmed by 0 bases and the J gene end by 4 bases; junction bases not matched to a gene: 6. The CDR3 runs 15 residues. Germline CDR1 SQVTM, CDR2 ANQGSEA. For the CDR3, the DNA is TGCAGCGTTGAAGAGGGACAGGGTCGATTCTATGGCTACACCTTC. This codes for CSVEEGQGRFYGYTF.

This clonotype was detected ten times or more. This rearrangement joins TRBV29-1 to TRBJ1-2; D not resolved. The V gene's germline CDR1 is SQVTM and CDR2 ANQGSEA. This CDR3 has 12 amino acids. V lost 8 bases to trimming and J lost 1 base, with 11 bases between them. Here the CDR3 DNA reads TGCAGCTCTCGGGGAGGTAACTATGGCTACACCTTC. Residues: CSSRGGNYGYTF.

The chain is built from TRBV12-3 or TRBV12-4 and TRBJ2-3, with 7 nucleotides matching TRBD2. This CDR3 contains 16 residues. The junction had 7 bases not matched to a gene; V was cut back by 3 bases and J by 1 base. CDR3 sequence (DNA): TGTGCCAGCAGTTTCAGCGGGGCCAAGCGCACAGATACGCAGTATTTT. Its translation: CASSFSGAKRTDTQYF.

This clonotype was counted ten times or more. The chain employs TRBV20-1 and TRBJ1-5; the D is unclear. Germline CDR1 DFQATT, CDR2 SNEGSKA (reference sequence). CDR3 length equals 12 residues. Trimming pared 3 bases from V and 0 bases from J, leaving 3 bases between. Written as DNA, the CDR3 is TGCAGTGCTAGGGGTAGCAATCAGCCCCAGCATTTT. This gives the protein CSARGSNQPQHF.

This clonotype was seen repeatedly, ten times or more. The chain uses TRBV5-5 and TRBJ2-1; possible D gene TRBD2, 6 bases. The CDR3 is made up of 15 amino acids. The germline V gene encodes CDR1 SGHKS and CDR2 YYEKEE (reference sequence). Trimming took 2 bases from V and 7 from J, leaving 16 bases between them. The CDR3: CASSFQVADGNEQFF. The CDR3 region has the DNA TGTGCCAGCAGCTTTCAAGTAGCGGATGGGAATGAGCAGTTCTTC.

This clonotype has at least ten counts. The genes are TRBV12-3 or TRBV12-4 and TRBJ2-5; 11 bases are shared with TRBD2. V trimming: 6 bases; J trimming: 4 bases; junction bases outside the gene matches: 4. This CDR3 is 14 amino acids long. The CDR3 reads CASSIAGGRETQYF. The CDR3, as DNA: TGTGCCAGCAGCATAGCGGGAGGGCGAGAGACCCAGTACTTC.

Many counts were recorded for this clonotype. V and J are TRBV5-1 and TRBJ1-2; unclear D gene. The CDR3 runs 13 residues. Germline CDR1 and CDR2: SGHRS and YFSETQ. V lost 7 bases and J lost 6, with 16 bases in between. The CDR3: CASGPAAQDGYTF. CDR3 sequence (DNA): TGCGCCAGCGGGCCGGCGGCACAAGATGGCTACACCTTC. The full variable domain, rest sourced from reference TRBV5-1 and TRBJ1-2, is KAGVTQTPRYLIKTRGQQVTLSCSPISGHRSVSWYQQTPGQGLQFLFEYFSETQRNKGNFPGRFSGRQFSNSRSEMNVSTLELGDSALYLCASGPAAQDGYTFGSGTRLTVV.